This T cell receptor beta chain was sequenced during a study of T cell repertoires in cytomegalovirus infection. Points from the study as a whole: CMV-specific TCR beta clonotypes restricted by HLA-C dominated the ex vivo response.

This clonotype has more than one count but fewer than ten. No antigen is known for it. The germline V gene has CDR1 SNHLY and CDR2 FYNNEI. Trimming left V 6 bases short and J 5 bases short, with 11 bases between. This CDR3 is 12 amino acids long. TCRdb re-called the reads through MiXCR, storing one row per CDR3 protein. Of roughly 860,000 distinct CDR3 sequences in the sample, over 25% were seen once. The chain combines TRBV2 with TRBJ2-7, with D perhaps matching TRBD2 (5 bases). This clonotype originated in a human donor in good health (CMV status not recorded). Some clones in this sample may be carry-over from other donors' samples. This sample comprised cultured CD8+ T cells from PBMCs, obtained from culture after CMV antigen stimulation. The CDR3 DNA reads TGTGCCAGCAGGGGTAGCGTTCACGAGCAGTACTTC. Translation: CASRGSVHEQYF.